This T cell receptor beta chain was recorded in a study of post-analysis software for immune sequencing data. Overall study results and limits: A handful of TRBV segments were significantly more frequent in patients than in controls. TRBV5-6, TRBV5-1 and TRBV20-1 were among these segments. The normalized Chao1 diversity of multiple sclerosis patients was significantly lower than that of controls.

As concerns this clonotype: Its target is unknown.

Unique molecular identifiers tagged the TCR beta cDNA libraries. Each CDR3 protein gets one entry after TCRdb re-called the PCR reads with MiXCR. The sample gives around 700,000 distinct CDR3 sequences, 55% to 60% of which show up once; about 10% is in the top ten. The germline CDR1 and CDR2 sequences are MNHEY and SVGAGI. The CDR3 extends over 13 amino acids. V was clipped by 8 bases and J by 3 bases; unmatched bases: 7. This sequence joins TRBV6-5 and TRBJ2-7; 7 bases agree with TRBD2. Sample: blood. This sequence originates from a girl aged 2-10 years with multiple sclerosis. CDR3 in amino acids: CASYSSGGYEQYF. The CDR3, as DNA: TGTGCCAGCTATAGCTCGGGGGGCTACGAGCAGTACTTC.